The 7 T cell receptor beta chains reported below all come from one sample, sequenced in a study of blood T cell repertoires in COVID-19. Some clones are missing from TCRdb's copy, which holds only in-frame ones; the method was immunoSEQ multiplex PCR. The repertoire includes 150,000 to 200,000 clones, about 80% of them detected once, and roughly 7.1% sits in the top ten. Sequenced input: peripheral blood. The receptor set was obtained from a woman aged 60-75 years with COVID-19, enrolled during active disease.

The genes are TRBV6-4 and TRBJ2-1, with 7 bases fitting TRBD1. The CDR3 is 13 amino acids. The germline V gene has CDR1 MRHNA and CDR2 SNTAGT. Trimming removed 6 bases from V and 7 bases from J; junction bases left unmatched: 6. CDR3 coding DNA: TGTGCCAGCAGCCTGGACAGGTTTAATGAGCAGTTCTTC. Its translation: CASSLDRFNEQFF.

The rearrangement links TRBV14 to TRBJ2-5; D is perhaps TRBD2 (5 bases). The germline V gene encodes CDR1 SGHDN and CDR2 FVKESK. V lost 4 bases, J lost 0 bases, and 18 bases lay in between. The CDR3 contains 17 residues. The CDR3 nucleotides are TGTGCCAGCAGCCTCTATTCCAGCGGCGCGCACCAAGAGACCCAGTACTTC. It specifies CASSLYSSGAHQETQYF.

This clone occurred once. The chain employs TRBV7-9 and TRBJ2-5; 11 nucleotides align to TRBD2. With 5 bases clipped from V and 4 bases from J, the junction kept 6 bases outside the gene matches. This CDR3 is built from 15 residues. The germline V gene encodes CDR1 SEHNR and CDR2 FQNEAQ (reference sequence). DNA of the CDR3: TGTGCCAGCAGCAATAGCGGGGGGGCCGGAGAGACCCAGTACTTC. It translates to CASSNSGGAGETQYF.

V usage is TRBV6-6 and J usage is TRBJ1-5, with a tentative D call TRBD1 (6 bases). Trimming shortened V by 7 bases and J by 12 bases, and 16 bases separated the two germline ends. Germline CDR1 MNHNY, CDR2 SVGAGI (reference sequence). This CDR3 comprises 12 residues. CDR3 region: CASTLGAGVQHF. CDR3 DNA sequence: TGTGCCAGCACTCTCGGGGCAGGGGTCCAGCATTTT.

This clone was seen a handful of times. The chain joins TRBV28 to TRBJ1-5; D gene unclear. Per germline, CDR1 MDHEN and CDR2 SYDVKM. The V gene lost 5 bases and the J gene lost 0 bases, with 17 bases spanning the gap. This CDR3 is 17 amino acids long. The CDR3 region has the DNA TGTGCCAGCAGTCCTCCCCGGCAGACATATAGCAATCAGCCCCAGCATTTT. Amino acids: CASSPPRQTYSNQPQHF.

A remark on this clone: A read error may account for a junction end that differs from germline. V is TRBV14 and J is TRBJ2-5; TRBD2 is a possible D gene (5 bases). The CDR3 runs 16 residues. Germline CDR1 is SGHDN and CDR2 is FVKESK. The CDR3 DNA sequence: TGTGCCAGCAGTCAAGACTCGGACTCACTGCAAGAGACCCAGTACTTC. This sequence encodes CASSQDSDSLQETQYF.

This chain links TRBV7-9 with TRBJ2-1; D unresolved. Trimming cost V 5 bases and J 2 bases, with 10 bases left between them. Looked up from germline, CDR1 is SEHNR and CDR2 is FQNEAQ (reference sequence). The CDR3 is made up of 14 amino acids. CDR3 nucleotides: TGTGCCAGCAGCCCAGGTTCGACCTACAATGAGCAGTTCTTC. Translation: CASSPGSTYNEQFF. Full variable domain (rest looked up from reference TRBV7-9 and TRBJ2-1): DTGVSQNPRHKITKRGQNVTFRCDPISEHNRLYWYRQTLGQGPEFLTYFQNEAQLEKSRLLSDRFSAERPKGSFSTLEIQRTEQGDSAMYLCASSPGSTYNEQFFGPGTRLTVL.